This TCR beta chain derives from a study of T-cell memory formation after mild COVID-19. Study summary: TCR clusters were mostly confined to one donor each.

In TCRdb, the 5' RACE reads were re-called with MiXCR into one record per CDR3 protein. The top ten hold approximately 13% of the sample, which has around 320,000 distinct CDR3 sequences, around 28% seen once. The V end lost 3 bases, the J end lost 3 bases, and 9 bases lay between the germline ends. The CDR3 has 13 amino acids. The V gene's germline CDR1 is SGDLS and CDR2 YYNGEE. This clonotype was detected a few times. The sequencing sample was made of PBMCs or a T cell subset sorted from them (not recorded which). The sequence was collected from an adult woman who had mild COVID-19 (a few samples of this study predate the infection). Cell type and time point are not known. J is TRBJ1-2 and V is TRBV9; D is unresolved. The CDR3 is CASSGDIYYGYTF. The CDR3 coding sequence is TGTGCCAGCAGCGGCGACATATACTATGGCTACACCTTC. Drawing the rest from reference TRBV9 and TRBJ1-2, the complete variable domain is DSGVTQTPKHLITATGQRVTLRCSPRSGDLSVYWYQQSLDQGLQFLIQYYNGEERAKGNILERFSAQQFPDLHSELNLSSLELGDSALYFCASSGDIYYGYTFGSGTRLTVV.